Below are 27 T cell receptor beta chains sequenced from a single sample in a study of cytomegalovirus exposure and HLA in healthy donors. Assay used: immunoSEQ multiplex PCR; TCRdb lists only in-frame clones, some missing. The sample shows 68,000 or so clones, roughly 90% of them seen only once. The sequenced sample consisted of PBMCs. The receptors were gathered from a woman aged 18-29 years in good health and CMV-seronegative.

This sequence joins TRBV30 and TRBJ1-5, with D maybe TRBD1 (6 bases). CDR1 is GTSNPN, CDR2 SVGIG, per germline (reference sequence). CDR3 length: 15 amino acids. With 2 bases removed from V and 1 base from J, the gap between germline ends came to 12 bases. The CDR3 protein is CAWSFFGTSNQPQHF. CDR3 in DNA: TGTGCCTGGAGTTTCTTCGGGACAAGCAATCAGCCCCAGCATTTT.

This clone was observed a few times. The chain uses TRBV5-1 and TRBJ2-7; TRBD2 might be the D (5 bases). The CDR3 is 15 amino acids. V lost 0 bases, J lost 2 bases, and 12 bases lay in between. Germline V lookup: CDR1 SGHRS, CDR2 YFSETQ. CDR3: CASSLAGGQTYEQYF. The DNA of the CDR3 is TGCGCCAGCAGCTTGGCCGGCGGGCAGACCTACGAGCAGTACTTC.

V is TRBV7-2 and J is TRBJ2-5; 9 nucleotides agree with TRBD2. The CDR3 spans 17 residues. The junction had 14 bases not matched to a gene; V was cut back by 5 bases and J by 4 bases. Germline-derived CDR1 and CDR2 are SGHTA and FQGNSA. CDR3 in amino acids: CASSRHGGGAWGETQYF. Here the CDR3 DNA reads TGTGCCAGCAGCCGGCACGGCGGGGGGGCCTGGGGAGAGACCCAGTACTTC.

In its sample, this clone was seen once. This rearrangement joins TRBV11-2 to TRBJ2-3; TRBD2 is a possible D gene (6 bases). CDR3 length: 16 residues. CDR1 is SGHAT, CDR2 FQNNGV, per germline. V was pared by 5 bases and J by 1 base, with 16 bases between. The CDR3 DNA reads as TGTGCCAGCAGCGCGGAAGGGAGGCTAGGCACAGATACGCAGTATTTT. This encodes CASSAEGRLGTDTQYF.

The chain has TRBV19 and TRBJ2-3; 14 bases match TRBD2. J gave up 3 bases and V 6 bases, and 11 bases lay outside the gene matches. The CDR3 length is 18 residues. Germline-derived CDR1 and CDR2 are LNHDA and SQIVND (reference sequence). CDR3 protein: CASRPLWTSGGRTDTQYF. The CDR3 DNA reads TGTGCCAGTAGGCCCCTTTGGACTAGCGGGGGGAGGACAGATACGCAGTATTTT.

The rearrangement uses TRBV6-4 and TRBJ2-1; 7 nucleotides match TRBD2. Germline loops: CDR1 MRHNA, CDR2 SNTAGT. The CDR3 covers 16 residues. The junction had 8 bases not matched to a gene; V was cut back by 0 bases and J by 6 bases. The CDR3 DNA sequence: TGTGCCAGCAGTGACTCGAGCGCGGGGGAGCTCAATGAGCAGTTCTTC. Translating it yields CASSDSSAGELNEQFF.

J is TRBJ2-1 and V is TRBV9; D is uncertain. Trimming removed 0 bases from V and 8 bases from J, with 9 bases in between. The CDR3 has 13 amino acids. Germline V gene sequence: CDR1 SGDLS, CDR2 YYNGEE. The CDR3 is CASSVEERYEQFF. As DNA, the CDR3 is TGTGCCAGCAGCGTAGAGGAGCGCTATGAGCAGTTCTTC.

V is TRBV6-6 and J is TRBJ2-1; 8 bases match TRBD2. Germline V CDR1 and CDR2: MNHNY, SVGAGI (reference sequence). The CDR3 is made up of 16 amino acids. V lost 6 bases, J lost 4 bases, and 11 bases stayed unmatched. This CDR3 is CASRSTSGGPYNEQFF. The CDR3 region has the DNA TGTGCCAGCAGGTCAACTAGCGGAGGACCGTACAATGAGCAGTTCTTC.

The count of this clone is one. The chain has TRBV6-6 and TRBJ2-7; possible D gene TRBD1, 6 bases. Between the trimmed V and J ends, which lost 4 bases and 2 bases, there was a span of 12 bases. CDR1 and CDR2 (germline): MNHNY, SVGAGI (reference sequence). The CDR3 loop spans 14 amino acids. This CDR3 reads CASSFKGQTYEQYF. CDR3 coding DNA: TGTGCCAGCAGTTTCAAAGGACAGACCTACGAGCAGTACTTC.

V is TRBV7-9 and J is TRBJ2-1; D possibly corresponds to TRBD1 (5 bases). Germline lookup yields CDR1 SEHNR and CDR2 FQNEAQ (reference sequence). CDR3 size: 16 residues. Between the trimmed V and J ends, which lost 5 bases and 0 bases, there was a span of 14 bases. The CDR3 sequence: CASSPLLGRSYNEQFF. The CDR3 bases are TGTGCCAGCAGCCCCTTACTGGGGCGCTCCTACAATGAGCAGTTCTTC. The full variable domain, completed using reference TRBV7-9 and TRBJ2-1, is DTGVSQNPRHKITKRGQNVTFRCDPISEHNRLYWYRQTLGQGPEFLTYFQNEAQLEKSRLLSDRFSAERPKGSFSTLEIQRTEQGDSAMYLCASSPLLGRSYNEQFFGPGTRLTVL.

This sequence joins TRBV6-6 and TRBJ1-5, with 7 bases aligning to TRBD1. V shed 5 bases, J shed 2 bases, and the junction held 3 bases outside the gene matches. The germline CDR1 and CDR2 sequences are MNHNY and SVGAGI (reference sequence). The CDR3 length is 14 residues. The CDR3 DNA sequence: TGTGCCAGCAGTCCCGACAGGGGCAATCAGCCCCAGCATTTT. It is translated as CASSPDRGNQPQHF.

This clone came up once. This chain links TRBV5-1 with TRBJ2-3; TRBD2 matches 11 bases. The CDR3 has 16 amino acids. In germline, CDR1 is SGHRS, CDR2 YFSETQ. The trim removed 4 bases at V and 4 bases at J, leaving 8 bases unmatched. The CDR3 loop reads CASSRVAGGVPDTQYF. As DNA, the CDR3 is TGCGCCAGCAGCCGCGTAGCGGGAGGGGTACCAGATACGCAGTATTTT.

J is TRBJ2-1 and V is TRBV19; 13 bases map to TRBD2. V trimming: 7 bases; J trimming: 3 bases; junction bases outside the gene matches: 6. Germline loops: CDR1 LNHDA, CDR2 SQIVND (reference sequence). The length of the CDR3 is 16 residues. Written as DNA, the CDR3 is TGTGCCAGTATTGGACTAGCGGGAGACGTCTACAATGAGCAGTTCTTC. This gives the protein CASIGLAGDVYNEQFF.

This chain links TRBV6-1 with TRBJ1-1; 7 nucleotides align to TRBD1. The CDR3 is made up of 15 amino acids. The germline CDR1 and CDR2 sequences are MNHNS and SASEGT. V gave up 3 bases and J gave up 0 bases; unmatched junction bases: 4. The CDR3, as DNA: TGTGCCAGCAGTGATCTGGGACAGATGAACACTGAAGCTTTCTTT. The encoded protein is CASSDLGQMNTEAFF.

The chain is built from TRBV4-1 and TRBJ2-3; D call uncertain. The CDR3 runs to 12 residues. V lost 4 bases and J 5 bases, leaving 7 bases between the germline ends. Germline V gene lookup returns CDR1 MGHRA and CDR2 YSYEKL. For the CDR3, the DNA is TGCGCCAGCAGCCTGATCGGAGATACGCAGTATTTT. Translated: CASSLIGDTQYF.

The genes are TRBV5-1 and TRBJ1-2, with D maybe TRBD1 (5 bases). V was clipped by 2 bases and J by 4 bases, with 9 bases between them. The CDR3 is made up of 13 amino acids. Germline CDR1 is SGHRS and CDR2 is YFSETQ. CDR3 nucleotides: TGCGCCAGCAGCTTTTCAGGGATCTATGGCTACACCTTC. Protein: CASSFSGIYGYTF.

The rearrangement links TRBV2 to TRBJ1-6, with D tentatively TRBD1 (5 bases). Germline CDR1 is SNHLY and CDR2 is FYNNEI. Trimming shortened V by 0 bases and J by 10 bases, and 19 bases separated the two germline ends. The CDR3 sequence is 17 residues long. CDR3 residues: CASSEAGRIQIGSPLHF. CDR3 DNA sequence: TGTGCCAGCAGTGAAGCGGGGCGGATTCAGATAGGCTCACCCCTCCACTTT.

The chain joins TRBV10-2 to TRBJ2-5; D is uncertain. The V gene lost 4 bases and the J gene lost 7 bases, with 13 bases spanning the gap. The germline CDR1 and CDR2 sequences are WSHSY and SAAADI. This CDR3 region has 13 residues. CDR3 nucleotide sequence: TGCGCCAGCAGTGCTGGTCAAACGGGGACCCAGTACTTC. Its protein product is CASSAGQTGTQYF.

The chain links TRBV18 to TRBJ2-7, with 8 nucleotides matching TRBD2. Looked up from germline, CDR1 is KGHSH and CDR2 is LQKENI. V shed 3 bases and J 2 bases; nucleotides not matched to a gene: 6. The CDR3 runs 15 residues. CDR3 protein: CASSPLGTRAYEQYF. The CDR3 nucleotides read TGTGCCAGCTCACCCCTTGGGACTAGGGCCTACGAGCAGTACTTC.

This clone has just a few counts. The chain couples TRBV19 to TRBJ1-5; no reliable D call. The ends were cut back, 4 bases at V and 0 bases at J, with 13 bases in the middle. The CDR3 is made up of 16 amino acids. Looked up from germline, CDR1 is LNHDA and CDR2 is SQIVND (reference sequence). Here the CDR3 reads CASSRGRADSNQPQHF. CDR3 DNA: TGTGCCAGTAGTAGAGGGAGGGCAGATAGCAATCAGCCCCAGCATTTT.

This rearrangement joins TRBV29-1 to TRBJ1-2, with 12 bases aligning to TRBD1. The germline V gene has CDR1 SQVTM and CDR2 ANQGSEA. This CDR3 has 14 amino acids. J was trimmed by 7 bases and V by 6 bases; bases with no gene match: 9. CDR3 DNA: TGCAGCGTGTACACTGGGACAGGGGGCTTTGGCTACACCTTC. It translates to CSVYTGTGGFGYTF.

This chain uses TRBV4-1 with TRBJ2-7; TRBD2 agrees at 8 bases. CDR3 length: 16 amino acids. V was pared by 0 bases and J by 4 bases, with 8 bases of the junction left unmatched. Germline CDR1 reads MGHRA; CDR2 reads YSYEKL. The DNA for the CDR3 is TGCGCCAGCAGCCAAGATCCGGGGGGGACCGTATACGAGCAGTACTTC. The encoded protein is CASSQDPGGTVYEQYF.

This rearrangement joins TRBV28 to TRBJ1-4, with 9 bases matching TRBD1. CDR3 length: 14 amino acids. Germline loops: CDR1 MDHEN, CDR2 SYDVKM. J was trimmed by 8 bases and V by 6 bases; bases with no gene match: 7. CDR3 bases: TGTGCCAGCAGGCCACAGGGGGCGAAGGAAAAACTGTTTTTT. This translates into CASRPQGAKEKLFF.

The chain employs TRBV28 and TRBJ1-3, with 7 bases matching TRBD1. This CDR3 contains 16 residues. CDR1 and CDR2 (germline): MDHEN, SYDVKM. Unmatched junction bases numbered 12, after V lost 8 bases and J lost 2 bases. The CDR3 loop is CASLDQGVVAGNTIYF. For the CDR3, the DNA is TGTGCCAGCTTAGACCAGGGGGTAGTCGCTGGAAACACCATATATTTT.

The gene calls are TRBV30 and TRBJ2-7; a weak D match, TRBD2 (7 bases). This CDR3 comprises 12 residues. Germline CDR1 GTSNPN, CDR2 SVGIG (reference sequence). V was trimmed by 4 bases and J by 5 bases, leaving 12 bases between them. The chain's CDR3 is CAWNRGGHEQYF. The CDR3 DNA reads TGTGCCTGGAACCGCGGGGGCCACGAGCAGTACTTC.

The chain carries TRBV7-9 and TRBJ2-3; D is perhaps TRBD2 (6 bases). Trimming removed 5 bases from V and 0 bases from J, with 15 bases in between. Germline-derived CDR1 and CDR2 are SEHNR and FQNEAQ (reference sequence). This CDR3 has 16 amino acids. CDR3 loop: CASSATLGTSTDTQYF. The CDR3 nucleotides read TGTGCCAGCAGCGCAACGCTAGGGACTAGCACAGATACGCAGTATTTT. Complete variable domain (other parts from reference TRBV7-9 and TRBJ2-3): DTGVSQNPRHKITKRGQNVTFRCDPISEHNRLYWYRQTLGQGPEFLTYFQNEAQLEKSRLLSDRFSAERPKGSFSTLEIQRTEQGDSAMYLCASSATLGTSTDTQYFGPGTRLTVL.

This rearrangement joins TRBV6-1 to TRBJ2-7, with TRBD2 identical over 7 bases. This CDR3 is built from 14 residues. CDR1 and CDR2 from the germline V gene are MNHNS and SASEGT. Trimming at V came to 2 bases and at J to 3 bases, leaving 4 bases not matched to a gene. The CDR3 region has the DNA TGTGCCAGCAGTGAACAATCGGGGGGCTACGAGCAGTACTTC. This sequence encodes CASSEQSGGYEQYF.